The entry below describes one T cell receptor (beta chain). Treatment in this sample: oral pan-JAK inhibitor, 5-10 mg twice daily. The sample originates from a study of CD8+ T cells in alopecia areata. This CDR3 is built from 14 residues. Germline CDR1 is LNHDA and CDR2 is SQIVND (reference sequence). V lost 7 bases, J lost 1 base, and 13 bases lay in between. Sequencing used cDNA as its template, made by extracting RNA and reverse transcribing it. Measured with immunoSEQ multiplex PCR; TCRdb has only the in-frame clones, and not every one. The data show 150,000 to 200,000 clones, with about 47% seen just once and around a tenth held by the top ten.

Material: CD8+ T cells sorted from blood, obtained around week 53, from a patient treated with tofacitinib. The receptor's source is a human donor with alopecia areata. The genes are TRBV19 and TRBJ1-1; D not certain. CDR3 sequence reads: CASTARRENTEAFF. CDR3 coding DNA: TGTGCCAGTACCGCCCGACGGGAGAACACTGAAGCTTTCTTT.